These T cell receptor beta chains were read from a single sample in a study of technical replicates of blood from several donors. Sequencing was performed with immunoSEQ multiplex PCR; in TCRdb, only in-frame clones are kept and a portion is missing. The sample holds about 70,000 clones, 80% to 95% seen once. Sequencing used PBMCs. The receptors derive from a human donor in good health. Some clones in this sample may be carry-over from other donors' samples. Each CDR3 is given with its conserved first and last residue. The D gene is left open where the match is weak. Part of the rows lack a size; the others show once, few, many or a class for expanded clones.

TRBD1 TRBJ2-3 TRBV7-9 NA CASSFGQGAQYF TGTGCCAGCAGCTTCGGACAGGGAGCGCAGTATTTT
NA TRBJ1-5 TRBV7-2 NA CASSLLGTPTYSNQPQHF TGTGCCAGCAGCCTCCTGGGGACACCGACTTATAGCAATCAGCCCCAGCATTTT
TRBD2 TRBJ2-5 TRBV9 NA CASSVAGLAWETQYF TGTGCCAGCAGCGTAGCGGGACTAGCTTGGGAGACCCAGTACTTC
NA TRBJ2-7 TRBV30 NA CAWSFGRGPRDYLYEQYF TGTGCCTGGAGTTTTGGGCGGGGGCCACGGGACTACCTATACGAGCAGTACTTC
NA TRBJ2-1 TRBV5-4 few CASSLDSYNEQFF TGTGCCAGCAGCTTGGACAGCTACAATGAGCAGTTCTTC
TRBD2 TRBJ2-1 TRBV9 NA CASSVLNLAGSDEQFF TGTGCCAGCAGCGTATTAAATCTAGCGGGAAGCGATGAGCAGTTCTTC
NA TRBJ1-1 TRBV7-9 NA CASSQVVDTEAFF TGTGCCAGCAGCCAAGTAGTGGACACTGAAGCTTTCTTT
NA TRBJ2-5 TRBV7-8 NA CASSLSKAPGSQYF TGTGCCAGCAGCTTAAGTAAAGCCCCAGGGTCCCAGTACTTC
TRBD1 TRBJ2-7 TRBV5-6 NA CASTLGQGVYEQYF TGTGCCAGCACCTTGGGACAGGGAGTTTACGAGCAGTACTTC
TRBD2 TRBJ2-1 TRBV30 NA CALGRGGEQFF TGTGCGTTGGGGAGGGGAGGTGAGCAGTTCTTC
NA TRBJ1-2 TRBV6-5 NA CASTEARRGYGYTF TGTGCCAGCACCGAAGCCCGCCGGGGCTATGGCTACACCTTC
NA TRBJ2-7 TRBV11-2 NA CASSLASRPYEQYF TGTGCCAGCAGCTTAGCTAGTAGACCCTACGAGCAGTACTTC
NA TRBJ1-2 TRBV18 NA CASSPVEGNYGYTF TGTGCCAGCTCACCTGTTGAGGGCAACTATGGCTACACCTTC
NA TRBJ1-2 TRBV6-5 NA CASSFTPGSNYGYTF TGTGCCAGCAGTTTCACACCGGGATCCAACTATGGCTACACCTTC
TRBD2 TRBJ2-1 TRBV2 NA CASSATSGRVSSYNEQFF TGTGCCAGCAGTGCGACTAGCGGACGTGTTAGCTCCTACAATGAGCAGTTCTTC
NA TRBJ1-2 TRBV2 NA CASSGQSNYGYTF TGTGCCAGCAGTGGACAGAGCAACTATGGCTACACCTTC
NA TRBJ2-1 TRBV19 NA CASSIRGFRENNEQFF TGTGCCAGTAGTATACGAGGGTTTAGGGAAAACAATGAGCAGTTCTTC
TRBD1 TRBJ2-1 TRBV9 NA CASSKIHRGDNEQFF TGTGCCAGCAGCAAAATTCACAGGGGGGACAATGAGCAGTTCTTC
NA TRBJ1-6 TRBV21-1 NA CASTAGGGVPLHF TGTGCCAGCACGGCGGGGGGCGGTGTACCCCTCCACTTT
TRBD1 TRBJ2-7 TRBV7-6 NA CASSPGTGGFYEQYF TGTGCCAGCAGCCCCGGGACAGGGGGCTTCTACGAGCAGTACTTC
TRBD1 TRBJ1-2 TRBV10-3 NA CAIKGAEGYTF TGTGCCATCAAGGGGGCGGAGGGCTACACCTTC
NA TRBJ1-1 TRBV6-4 NA CASQAGENTEAFF TGTGCCAGCCAGGCAGGCGAGAACACTGAAGCTTTCTTT
NA TRBJ1-6 TRBV30 NA CAWSRTISPLHF TGTGCCTGGAGTCGGACAATCTCACCCCTCCACTTT
NA TRBJ2-7 TRBV27 NA CASSLFGARQGSYEQYF TGTGCCAGCAGTTTATTTGGGGCCCGCCAGGGCTCCTACGAGCAGTACTTC
NA TRBJ2-7 TRBV13 NA CASSLRQTSTHQQYF TGTGCCAGCAGCTTACGACAGACCTCTACCCATCAGCAGTACTTC
TRBD1 TRBJ1-4 TRBV5-4 NA CASSLGTGRGKLFF TGTGCCAGCAGCTTGGGGACAGGTCGCGGAAAACTGTTTTTT
NA TRBJ2-5 TRBV5-1 NA CASSLREHQTQYF TGCGCCAGCAGCTTGCGGGAACACCAGACCCAGTACTTC
TRBD1 TRBJ1-2 TRBV25-1 NA CASSDLGGRDSPNYGYTF TGTGCCAGCAGTGATCTTGGGGGCCGGGACAGCCCTAACTATGGCTACACCTTC
TRBD1 TRBJ1-4 TRBV27 once CASRRTGDNEKLFF TGTGCCAGCAGAAGGACAGGGGACAATGAAAAACTGTTTTTT
TRBD1 TRBJ1-2 TRBV7-2 NA CASSLGGGIGYTF TGTGCCAGCAGCTTAGGAGGGGGCATAGGCTACACCTTC
NA TRBJ2-4 TRBV7-2 NA CASSLAWSSNNIQYF TGTGCCAGCAGCTTAGCTTGGTCGAGCAACAACATTCAGTACTTC
TRBD2 TRBJ2-1 TRBV27 NA CASSLAGGPLYNEQFF TGTGCCAGCAGCTTAGCGGGAGGGCCTTTATACAATGAGCAGTTCTTC
NA TRBJ2-5 TRBV7-3 NA CASSLNNARGTQYF TGTGCCAGCAGCTTAAACAATGCTCGAGGGACCCAGTACTTC
TRBD1 TRBJ2-1 TRBV7-2 NA CASSSGMTGSAEQFF TGTGCCAGCAGCTCAGGAATGACAGGGAGCGCTGAGCAGTTCTTC
TRBD1 TRBJ2-1 TRBV29-1 NA CSALGDREFAEQFF TGCAGCGCCCTGGGGGACAGGGAGTTTGCTGAGCAGTTCTTC
TRBD1 TRBJ1-1 TRBV29-1 NA CSVSDRDTEAFF TGCAGCGTATCCGACAGGGACACTGAAGCTTTCTTT
TRBD1 TRBJ1-4 TRBV7-9 NA CASSFRTGGSEKLFF TGTGCCAGCAGCTTCAGGACAGGTGGTTCGGAAAAACTGTTTTTT
TRBD2 TRBJ2-3 TRBV27 NA CASSLSSRTSGGAFSDTQYF TGTGCCAGCAGTTTATCCTCGAGGACTAGCGGGGGGGCGTTTTCCGATACGCAGTATTTT
TRBD2 TRBJ2-4 TRBV5-8 NA CASSFGLAGVGTKNIQYF TGTGCCAGCAGCTTTGGTTTAGCGGGAGTGGGGACCAAAAACATTCAGTACTTC
NA TRBJ2-6 TRBV4-1 NA CASSQDLGFLRDSGANVLTF TGCGCCAGCAGCCAAGATTTGGGCTTTCTGCGGGACTCTGGGGCCAACGTCCTGACTTTC